This TCR beta chain originates from a study of blood T cell repertoires in COVID-19. The data were produced by immunoSEQ multiplex PCR, yet TCRdb's version contains in-frame clones alone and is incomplete. The sample gives about 140,000 clones, roughly 80% of which show up once; 16% is in the top ten. The sequencing input was peripheral blood. The receptor was derived from a man aged 45-65 years with acute or convalescent COVID-19.

DNA of the CDR3: TGTGCCAGCAGCTTGGGACAGGCTTACCCATACTCTGGGGCCAACGTCCTGACTTTC. It translates to CASSLGQAYPYSGANVLTF. The V and J genes are TRBV7-9 and TRBJ2-6; 8 bases line up with TRBD1. V lost 3 bases and J lost 0; bases outside the gene matches: 10. Germline loops: CDR1 SEHNR, CDR2 FQNEAQ (reference sequence). The CDR3 has 19 residues.